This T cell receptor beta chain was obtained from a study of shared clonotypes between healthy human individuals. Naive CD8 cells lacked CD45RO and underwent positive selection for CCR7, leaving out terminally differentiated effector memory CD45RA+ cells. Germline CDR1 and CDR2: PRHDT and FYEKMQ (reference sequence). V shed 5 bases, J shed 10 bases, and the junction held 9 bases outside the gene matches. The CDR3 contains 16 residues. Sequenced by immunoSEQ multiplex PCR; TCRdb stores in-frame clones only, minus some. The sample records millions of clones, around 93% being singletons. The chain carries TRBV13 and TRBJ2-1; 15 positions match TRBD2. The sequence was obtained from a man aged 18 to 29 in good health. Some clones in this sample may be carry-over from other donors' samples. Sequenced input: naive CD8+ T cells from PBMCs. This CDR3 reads CASSTGLAGGPREQFF. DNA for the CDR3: TGTGCCAGCAGCACAGGACTAGCGGGAGGGCCGAGGGAGCAGTTCTTC.